This T cell receptor beta chain is from a study of T cells in Graves' hyperthyroidism and ophthalmopathy. Together with thyroid ultrasound, orbital computed tomography, serum thyroxine and TRAb, clinical symptoms were used for diagnoses. Out of roughly 9.1 ml of fresh peripheral blood came the PBMCs. This clonotype was counted ten times or more. Its antigen is unknown. The investigators amplified TCR beta CDR3 regions from RNA transcripts. The HTBI set primed first-round TCR CDR3 RT-PCR. TCRdb used MiXCR to reprocess the multiplex PCR reads, holding one entry per CDR3 protein. The data contain 300,000 or so distinct CDR3 sequences, approximately 17% of them singletons. This CDR3 has 15 amino acids. V was clipped by 4 bases and J by 8 bases, with 22 bases between them. Germline-derived CDR1 and CDR2 are SGDLS and YYNGEE. Whole-study results and caveats: Within blood appeared most thyroid clonotypes that had expanded above 0.001. Stable hyperthyroidism was separated from ophthalmopathy by a model based on 13 V-J features.

The sequencing input was blood. This clonotype originated in a woman aged 60-75 years with Graves' ophthalmopathy. This chain joins TRBV9 and TRBJ2-7; possible D gene TRBD2, 6 bases. The CDR3 DNA reads as TGTGCCAGCAGCCCTAGCGATCGTCTCACAGCAAAGCAGTACTTC. Encoded protein: CASSPSDRLTAKQYF.